Here is one TCR beta chain with its context. Assay: immunoSEQ multiplex PCR; the TCRdb copy retains only in-frame clones and omits some. The data contain 7,700 or so clones, roughly three fifths of them singletons. Germline loops: CDR1 LNHDA, CDR2 SQIVND (reference sequence). The CDR3 length is 14 residues. With V trimmed by 3 bases and J by 1 base, 1 base remained unmatched. As for treatment: randomized to nivolumab then ipilimumab (arm A) or the reverse (arm B). This sample stems from a study of sequential checkpoint blockade in melanoma. The source material was CD8+ T cells sorted from blood (inferred from file names), sampled from a patient given nivolumab and ipilimumab in sequence. This chain joins TRBV19 and TRBJ2-7, with 9 positions matching TRBD1. The source of this sequence is a human donor with melanoma. The CDR3 bases are TGTGCCAGTAGTATGACAGGGGGGTCCTACGAGCAGTACTTC. It encodes CASSMTGGSYEQYF. Drawing the rest from reference TRBV19 and TRBJ2-7, the complete variable domain is DGGITQSPKYLFRKEGQNVTLSCEQNLNHDAMYWYRQDPGQGLRLIYYSQIVNDFQKGDIAEGYSVSREKKESFPLTVTSAQKNPTAFYLCASSMTGGSYEQYFGPGTRLTVT.